The text below deals with one TCR beta chain. TCRdb recomputed calls from the RT-PCR reads with MiXCR, one row per CDR3 protein. The profile shows more than 450,000 distinct CDR3 sequences, approximately 10% of them singletons. The sample comes from a study of response to subunit inactivated influenza vaccine. The same data also contributed to another study, on T cells expressing NK-cell markers. That source notes: Making the TCR beta cDNA relied on 5'RACE template switching with UMIs.

The sample in question was PBMCs from blood, obtained on the day of vaccination. The clonotype originates from a man aged 45-65 years who received an inactivated influenza vaccine.

The CDR3 DNA follows: TGTGCCATCAGTGAATCGCTAGCGGGGGGCCAGGATGAGCAGTTCTTC. Translation: CAISESLAGGQDEQFF. The rearrangement links TRBV10-3 to TRBJ2-1; TRBD2 matches at 11 bases. There are 16 residues in the CDR3. The V and J ends lost 3 bases and 8 bases, in that order; junction bases with no gene match: 9. Germline CDR1 is ENHRY and CDR2 is SYGVKD.